One sample yielded the 6 T cell receptor beta chains listed below, sequenced in a study of T cell responses to AZD1222 COVID-19 vaccine. This table comes from immunoSEQ multiplex PCR, and its TCRdb copy is limited to in-frame clones, with some not included. Here the sample spans around 100,000 clones, roughly 87% being singletons. The sequencing used peripheral blood, collected on day 0 of AZD1222 vaccination. The receptors shown here come from an adult in good health.

This chain connects TRBV7-2 to TRBJ1-4; 8 bases fit TRBD1. Germline CDR1 and CDR2: SGHTA and FQGNSA. Germline trimming cut 1 base from V and 8 bases from J; bases unmatched to any gene: 3. This CDR3 spans 14 amino acids. The CDR3 sequence: CASSLGQGREKLFF. The CDR3 region has the DNA TGTGCCAGCAGCTTAGGACAGGGGCGGGAAAAACTGTTTTTT.

The chain employs TRBV24-1 and TRBJ2-1; TRBD2 matches at 12 bases. Germline trimming cut 9 bases from V and 7 bases from J; bases unmatched to any gene: 9. Germline V CDR1 and CDR2: KGHDR, SFDVKD. The CDR3 runs to 15 residues. CDR3 DNA: TGTGCCACCCAAAGGGGACTAGCGGGCCAAAATGAGCAGTTCTTC. Its translation: CATQRGLAGQNEQFF.

The chain has TRBV30 and TRBJ1-2; 7 bases line up with TRBD1. The V gene's germline CDR1 is GTSNPN and CDR2 SVGIG (reference sequence). The CDR3 is made up of 11 amino acids. V lost 4 bases, J lost 5 bases, and 1 base stayed unmatched. Here the CDR3 reads CAWTGGYGYTF. CDR3 nucleotides: TGTGCCTGGACAGGGGGGTATGGCTACACCTTC.

The chain recombines TRBV10-3 with TRBJ1-2, with D maybe TRBD1 (6 bases). From germline, CDR1 is ENHRY and CDR2 SYGVKD. The CDR3 totals 18 residues. Trimming took off 6 bases at V and 1 base at J, with 24 bases between the two ends. The CDR3, as DNA: TGTGCCATCAGCCCAACCCCGACGGCCAGGGGCGATAACTATGGCTACACCTTC. This translates into CAISPTPTARGDNYGYTF.

This chain joins TRBV28 and TRBJ1-1, with a possible D match to TRBD1 (5 bases). The CDR3 sequence is 16 residues long. Deletions cut 6 bases from V and 4 bases from J, with 21 bases between. Germline V gene data show CDR1 as MDHEN and CDR2 as SYDVKM. As DNA, the CDR3 is TGTGCCAGCAGCCCCTCCTTTTGGGGGGTCGGCACTGAAGCTTTCTTT. Residues: CASSPSFWGVGTEAFF.

The chain carries TRBV5-4 and TRBJ2-5; D is perhaps TRBD2 (6 bases). The CDR3 has 14 amino acids. CDR1 and CDR2 (germline): SGHNT, YYREEE (reference sequence). Trimming removed 4 bases from V and 4 bases from J, with 14 bases in between. CDR3 in amino acids: CASSMPGRGETQYF. The CDR3 coding sequence is TGTGCCAGCAGCATGCCAGGGCGGGGAGAGACCCAGTACTTC.